This TCR beta chain was sequenced in a study of blood T cell repertoires in COVID-19. Whole-study context: From the United States, Italy and Spain came samples of acute and convalescent COVID-19.

Authors' methods: Nucleated cell counts were estimated from reference gene primer amplification. Assay used: immunoSEQ multiplex PCR; TCRdb lists only in-frame clones, some missing. That table supplies the V and J calls and clone size; D and trimming were determined from the DNA. The data hold some 210,000 clones, with roughly four fifths observed a single time. The sequence came from a woman in her 40s with acute or convalescent COVID-19. Sequenced input: peripheral blood.

For the CDR3, the DNA is TGTGCCAGCAGTGACCTACTGGGACTAGCGGGAGAGACCCTGTCCTACGAGCAGTACTTC. This encodes CASSDLLGLAGETLSYEQYF. The V and J genes are TRBV2 and TRBJ2-7; 14 bases map to TRBD2. Germline trimming cut 3 bases from V and 1 base from J; bases unmatched to any gene: 14. Germline V lookup: CDR1 SNHLY, CDR2 FYNNEI. The CDR3 runs to 20 residues.